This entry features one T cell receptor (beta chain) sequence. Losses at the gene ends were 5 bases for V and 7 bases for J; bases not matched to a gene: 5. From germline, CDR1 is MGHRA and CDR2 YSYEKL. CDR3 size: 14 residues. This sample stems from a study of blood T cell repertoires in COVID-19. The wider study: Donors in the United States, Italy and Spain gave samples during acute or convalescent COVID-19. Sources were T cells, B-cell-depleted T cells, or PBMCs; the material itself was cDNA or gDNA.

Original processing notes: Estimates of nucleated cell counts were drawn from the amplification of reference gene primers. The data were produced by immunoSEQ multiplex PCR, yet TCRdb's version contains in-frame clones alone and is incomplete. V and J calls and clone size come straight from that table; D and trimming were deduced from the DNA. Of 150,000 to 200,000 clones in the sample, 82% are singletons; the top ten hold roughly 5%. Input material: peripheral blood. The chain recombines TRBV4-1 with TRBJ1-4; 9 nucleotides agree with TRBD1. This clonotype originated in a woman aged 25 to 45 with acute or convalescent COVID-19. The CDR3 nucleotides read TGCGCCAGCAGCTTCGACAGGGGGTCTGAAAAACTGTTTTTT. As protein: CASSFDRGSEKLFF.